The rows below give T cell receptor beta chains drawn from one sample of a study of shared clonotypes between healthy human individuals. Data came from immunoSEQ multiplex PCR; TCRdb stores just in-frame clones and leaves some out. The table has around 990,000 clones, approximately 80% seen once; the top ten hold roughly 0.83%. The specimen sequenced was memory CD4+ T cells from PBMCs. The receptor set was obtained from a man aged 18 to 29 in good health. Some clones in this sample may be carry-over from other donors' samples. The CDR3 runs from the conserved cysteine through the conserved F or W. The D gene is left open where the match is weak. Size is omitted from some rows. Given values are once, few, many or a class for expanded clones.

>TRBV11-2|TRBJ2-1|NA|NA
CASSLGATGYNEQFF
TGTGCCAGCAGCTTAGGAGCTACAGGATACAATGAGCAGTTCTTC
>TRBV7-8|TRBJ2-3|NA|TRBD2
CASSLGLAETDTQYF
TGTGCCAGCAGCCTCGGACTAGCGGAAACAGATACGCAGTATTTT
>TRBV5-1|TRBJ2-7|NA|NA
CASSLSQPPIYEQYF
TGCGCCAGCAGCTTGTCGCAACCCCCAATCTACGAGCAGTACTTC
>TRBV18|TRBJ1-1|many|TRBD1
CASSPGQGRGNTEAFF
TGTGCCAGCTCACCAGGACAGGGCCGCGGGAACACTGAAGCTTTCTTT
>TRBV11-2|TRBJ1-1|NA|NA
CASGQRLGEAFF
TGTGCCAGCGGACAGAGGCTGGGTGAAGCTTTCTTT
>TRBV28|TRBJ2-7|few|NA
CATTGRLLTYEQYF
TGTGCCACCACAGGGCGACTTCTTACCTACGAGCAGTACTTC
>TRBV28|TRBJ1-2|few|NA
CASSQYRVGNYGYTF
TGTGCCAGCAGCCAATACAGGGTAGGAAACTATGGCTACACCTTC
>TRBV5-4|TRBJ2-1|many|NA
CASSLGRNNEQFF
TGTGCCAGCAGCTTAGGTAGGAACAATGAGCAGTTCTTC
>TRBV19|TRBJ1-3|NA|NA
CASSISIFGLFSGNTIYF
TGTGCCAGTAGTATATCGATTTTTGGGCTGTTCTCTGGAAACACCATATATTTT
>TRBV6-6|TRBJ1-3|NA|NA
CASSLQGSGNTIYF
TGTGCCAGCAGTCTACAGGGCTCTGGAAACACCATATATTTT
>TRBV5-1|TRBJ2-5|NA|NA
CASSPTGETQYF
TGCGCCAGCAGCCCCACGGGGGAGACCCAGTACTTC
>TRBV9|TRBJ2-5|NA|NA
CASSVDVGGRETQYF
TGTGCCAGCAGCGTAGATGTAGGGGGAAGGGAGACCCAGTACTTC
>TRBV9|TRBJ2-1|NA|NA
CASSPLAGLSSYNEQFF
TGTGCCAGCAGCCCGTTGGCCGGGCTGAGCTCCTACAATGAGCAGTTCTTC
>TRBV4-1|TRBJ2-2|NA|TRBD2
CASSLRLAGRTGELFF
TGCGCCAGCAGCCTGAGGCTAGCGGGACGCACCGGGGAGCTGTTTTTT
>TRBV7-6|TRBJ2-7|NA|NA
CASSSGQYEQYF
TGTGCCAGCAGCTCCGGACAGTACGAGCAGTACTTC
>TRBV2|TRBJ1-3|NA|NA
CASSEERTARRGNTIYF
TGTGCCAGCAGTGAAGAGAGGACTGCCCGACGGGGAAACACCATATATTTT
>TRBV30|TRBJ1-2|NA|NA
CAWSVREGYTF
TGTGCCTGGAGTGTACGCGAGGGCTACACCTTC
>TRBV5-1|TRBJ2-7|NA|TRBD1
CASSRTDRVGEQYF
TGCGCCAGCAGCCGCACAGACAGGGTGGGCGAGCAGTACTTC
>TRBV7-6|TRBJ1-4|NA|NA
CASRHGTDEKLFF
TGTGCCAGCAGGCATGGGACGGATGAAAAACTGTTTTTT
>TRBV5-1|TRBJ2-7|NA|NA
CASSLQTATSYEQYF
TGCGCCAGCAGCTTGCAGACCGCTACGAGCTACGAGCAGTACTTC
>TRBV28|TRBJ2-7|NA|NA
CASNEGGREQYF
TGTGCCAGCAACGAAGGGGGGCGCGAGCAGTACTTC
>TRBV7-8|TRBJ1-2|NA|NA
CASSPMTGYGYTF
TGTGCCAGCAGCCCCATGACAGGTTATGGCTACACCTTC
>TRBV5-1|TRBJ1-5|NA|NA
CASSLDGDSNQPQHF
TGCGCCAGCAGCTTGGACGGGGATAGCAATCAGCCCCAGCATTTT
>TRBV7-9|TRBJ2-5|NA|NA
CASSFLDIQETQYF
TGTGCCAGCAGCTTTTTGGACATCCAAGAGACCCAGTACTTC
>TRBV5-8|TRBJ2-5|NA|NA
CASSLSPGAQETQYF
TGTGCCAGCAGCTTGAGCCCGGGGGCCCAAGAGACCCAGTACTTC
>TRBV7-6|TRBJ2-2|NA|NA
CASSFVANTGELFF
TGTGCCAGCAGCTTTGTGGCGAACACCGGGGAGCTGTTTTTT
>TRBV6-6|TRBJ2-5|NA|TRBD1
CASSRDRGQETQYF
TGTGCCAGCAGCCGGGACAGGGGCCAAGAGACCCAGTACTTC
>TRBV30|TRBJ1-3|NA|NA
CAWNGPGNTIYF
TGTGCCTGGAATGGGCCCGGAAACACCATATATTTT
>TRBV9|TRBJ1-2|NA|NA
CASSVGSNYGYTF
TGTGCCAGCAGCGTAGGCAGTAACTATGGCTACACCTTC
>TRBV5-5|TRBJ1-3|once|NA
CASSPGLSGNTIYF
TGTGCCAGCAGCCCGGGACTATCAGGAAACACCATATATTTT
>TRBV6-6|TRBJ1-4|NA|NA
CASSYGGAGEKLFF
TGTGCCAGCAGTTACGGGGGGGCAGGGGAAAAACTGTTTTTT
>TRBV18|TRBJ2-7|NA|NA
CASPQSEKAEQYF
TGTGCCAGCCCGCAGTCAGAAAAAGCCGAGCAGTACTTC
>TRBV11-2|TRBJ2-5|once|TRBD2
CASRWGGRGETQYF
TGTGCCAGCAGGTGGGGCGGGAGAGGAGAGACCCAGTACTTC
>TRBV28|TRBJ1-2|NA|TRBD1
CASRTDRGLDGYTF
TGTGCCAGCAGGACCGACAGGGGGCTCGACGGCTACACCTTC
>TRBV4-2|TRBJ2-3|NA|TRBD1
CASSLTQDRGQGDTQYF
TGTGCCAGCAGCCTGACCCAGGACAGGGGGCAAGGAGATACGCAGTATTTT
>TRBV4-1|TRBJ1-5|NA|NA
CASSQGDLSNQPQHF
TGCGCCAGCAGCCAAGGGGACCTAAGCAATCAGCCCCAGCATTTT
>TRBV6-1|TRBJ2-5|NA|TRBD1
CASRETGEETQYF
TGTGCCAGCAGGGAGACAGGGGAAGAGACCCAGTACTTC
>TRBV6-5|TRBJ2-7|NA|NA
CASNQGPYEQYF
TGTGCCAGCAACCAAGGGCCCTACGAGCAGTACTTC